The 32 T cell receptor beta chains in this list originate from one sample, sequenced in a study of response to subunit inactivated influenza vaccine (dated 2018 in TCRdb). The library was prepared using RT-PCR. The run used an Illumina HiSeq 2500. In TCRdb, the public reads were trimmed at Q25 with fastp and aligned with MiXCR, with productive beta chains retained. CDR3 protein sequences are deduplicated, and each keeps its most common genes and DNA. The sample profile shows 700,000 to 800,000 distinct CDR3 sequences; 15% to 20% of them were found once. The top ten hold roughly 10% of the sample. This specimen consisted of PBMCs from blood, obtained about 5 days after vaccination. These receptors were collected from a man aged 50 to 60 who received an inactivated influenza vaccine. Donor details come from another sample of the same person, matched by shared clones.

Written as DNA, the CDR3 is TGTGCCAGCAGTTTCCTGGGGGACGGTAATGAGCAGTTCTTC. It codes for CASSFLGDGNEQFF. The chain combines TRBV27 with TRBJ2-1; tentatively, D is TRBD1 or TRBD2 (5 bases each). Germline lookup yields CDR1 MNHEY and CDR2 SMNVEV (reference sequence). The CDR3 has 14 residues. V shed 3 bases and J shed 7 bases, with 13 bases lying between them.

This clonotype was seen only a few times. The gene calls are TRBV29-1 and TRBJ2-5, with D possibly matching TRBD1 (5 bases). CDR1 and CDR2 from the germline V gene are SQVTM and ANQGSEA. Deletions cut 8 bases from V and 0 bases from J, with 22 bases between. This CDR3 spans 16 amino acids. CDR3 amino acids: CSSTKGPGSHQETQYF. The DNA of the CDR3 is TGCAGCAGTACGAAGGGGCCTGGCAGCCACCAAGAGACCCAGTACTTC.

In its sample, this clonotype was seen many times. The gene calls are TRBV29-1 and TRBJ2-3; perhaps D is TRBD1 or TRBD2 (5 bases each). Trimming left V 4 bases short and J 9 bases short, with 14 bases between. The CDR3 is 12 residues long. CDR1 and CDR2 (germline): SQVTM, ANQGSEA. The CDR3 protein is CSVGTVGETQYF. The CDR3 region has the DNA TGCAGCGTTGGGACGGTGGGGGAGACGCAGTATTTT.

The gene calls are TRBV24-1 and TRBJ2-7, with TRBD2 matching 15 bases. Germline-derived CDR1 and CDR2 are KGHDR and SFDVKD. CDR3 length: 15 amino acids. J lost 5 bases, V lost 4 bases, and 2 bases had no gene match. The CDR3 spells CATSERTSGRDEQYF. The CDR3 coding sequence is TGTGCCACCAGTGAAAGGACTAGCGGGAGGGACGAGCAGTACTTC.

The chain has TRBV20-1 and TRBJ1-2; D not resolved. Deletions cut 0 bases from V and 6 bases from J, with 29 bases between. Germline CDR1 reads DFQATT; CDR2 reads SNEGSKA (reference sequence). The CDR3 is made up of 19 amino acids. The CDR3 protein is CSARDLSGLSMLAGNGYTF. Here the CDR3 DNA reads TGCAGTGCTAGAGATCTCTCGGGGTTATCTATGTTGGCGGGAAATGGCTACACCTTC.

The gene calls are TRBV20-1 and TRBJ2-1; TRBD2 matches at 10 bases. The CDR3 runs 15 residues. The V segment lost 3 bases and the J segment 6 bases; nucleotides outside the gene matches: 8. In germline, CDR1 is DFQATT, CDR2 SNEGSKA (reference sequence). The CDR3 loop is CSARSGRGGSNEQFF. CDR3 nucleotide sequence: TGCAGTGCTAGGAGCGGGAGGGGAGGTTCCAATGAGCAGTTCTTC.

This clonotype has at least ten counts. V and J are TRBV5-1 and TRBJ2-1; D is ambiguous. Trimming stripped 4 bases from V and 10 bases from J, with 15 bases between. Germline V gives CDR1 SGHRS, CDR2 YFSETQ. The CDR3 is 13 amino acids. The CDR3 here is CASSPAGGWEQFF. CDR3 in DNA: TGCGCCAGCAGCCCCGCTGGTGGCTGGGAGCAGTTCTTC.

This clonotype has at least ten counts. The chain uses TRBV10-3 and TRBJ2-5; D is unresolved. This CDR3 is 12 amino acids long. V shed 4 bases and J shed 4 bases, with 7 bases lying between them. CDR1 is ENHRY and CDR2 is SYGVKD in the germline V gene. CDR3 protein: CAISGGGETQYF. CDR3 DNA: TGTGCCATCAGTGGAGGTGGAGAGACCCAGTACTTC.

This clonotype showed up just a few times. The chain employs TRBV7-9 and TRBJ2-1; TRBD2 matches at 9 bases. CDR1 SEHNR and CDR2 FQNEAQ come from the germline V gene (reference sequence). This CDR3 spans 15 amino acids. Trimming took 2 bases from V and 10 from J; bases not matched to a gene: 9. CDR3 amino acids: CASSLPRGGLEEQFF. The CDR3 DNA sequence: TGTGCCAGCAGCTTACCGCGGGGGGGCCTTGAGGAGCAGTTCTTC. Complete variable domain (other parts from reference TRBV7-9 and TRBJ2-1): DTGVSQNPRHKITKRGQNVTFRCDPISEHNRLYWYRQTLGQGPEFLTYFQNEAQLEKSRLLSDRFSAERPKGSFSTLEIQRTEQGDSAMYLCASSLPRGGLEEQFFGPGTRLTVL.

J is TRBJ2-1 and V is TRBV15, with a possible D match to TRBD1 (5 bases). Germline V gives CDR1 LNHNV, CDR2 YYDKDF (reference sequence). The CDR3 contains 16 residues. Trimming took off 0 bases at V and 3 bases at J, with 12 bases between the two ends. The DNA of the CDR3 is TGTGCCACCAGCAGAGATCGGCAGGGAAACTACAATGAGCAGTTCTTC. Translating gives CATSRDRQGNYNEQFF.

This chain uses TRBV4-3 with TRBJ2-2; 10 positions agree with TRBD2. Unmatched junction bases numbered 1, after V lost 3 bases and J lost 0 bases. CDR1 and CDR2 from the germline V gene are LGHNA and YSLEER. The CDR3 length is 16 residues. CDR3 loop: CASSHLAGANTGELFF. The CDR3, as DNA: TGCGCCAGCAGCCACCTAGCGGGAGCGAACACCGGGGAGCTGTTTTTT.

J is TRBJ2-2 and V is TRBV5-1; TRBD2 matches 10 bases. Germline V gene data show CDR1 as SGHRS and CDR2 as YFSETQ. V trimming: 3 bases; J trimming: 6 bases; junction bases outside the gene matches: 5. The CDR3 has 15 amino acids. CDR3: CASSSSGGAAGELFF. CDR3 DNA sequence: TGCGCCAGCAGCTCGAGCGGGGGGGCCGCCGGGGAGCTGTTTTTT. The full variable domain, rest sourced from reference TRBV5-1 and TRBJ2-2, is KAGVTQTPRYLIKTRGQQVTLSCSPISGHRSVSWYQQTPGQGLQFLFEYFSETQRNKGNFPGRFSGRQFSNSRSEMNVSTLELGDSALYLCASSSSGGAAGELFFGEGSRLTVL.

At least ten counts were recorded for this clonotype. V gene TRBV20-1 combines with J gene TRBJ2-2; D not certain. CDR1 is DFQATT and CDR2 is SNEGSKA in the germline V gene (reference sequence). V dropped 6 bases and J dropped 2 bases, with 13 bases sitting between them. The CDR3 has 14 amino acids. In nucleotides, the CDR3 is TGCAGTGCCTACCGGGCCCCTAACACCGGGGAGCTGTTTTTT. Translated: CSAYRAPNTGELFF.

The rearrangement uses TRBV15 and TRBJ2-2; 8 bases match TRBD1. In germline, CDR1 is LNHNV, CDR2 YYDKDF (reference sequence). This CDR3 is 16 amino acids long. V shed 4 bases and J 3 bases; nucleotides not matched to a gene: 7. The CDR3 region is CATSTWTGRYTGELFF. The CDR3 DNA is TGTGCCACCAGCACCTGGACAGGGAGATACACCGGGGAGCTGTTTTTT.

This clonotype was observed a few times. The V call is TRBV2, the J call TRBJ1-1, with 7 bases matching TRBD1. The CDR3 spans 15 residues. The trim removed 8 bases at V and 0 bases at J, leaving 9 bases unmatched. Germline CDR1 SNHLY, CDR2 FYNNEI. CDR3 sequence (DNA): TGTGCCAGCGGGGGGGACAGAAGTATGAACACTGAAGCTTTCTTT. Its translation is CASGGDRSMNTEAFF.

The J gene is TRBJ2-5, the V gene TRBV29-1; TRBD2 matches 10 bases. The CDR3 spans 14 residues. Germline CDR1 and CDR2: SQVTM and ANQGSEA. Trimming at V came to 5 bases and at J to 5 bases, leaving 8 bases not matched to a gene. The CDR3 loop reads CSVQLAGSRETQYF. CDR3 nucleotides: TGCAGCGTTCAACTAGCGGGGTCGAGGGAGACCCAGTACTTC.

The chain has TRBV27 and TRBJ2-1, with 11 positions matching TRBD2. V lost 5 bases, J lost 5 bases, and 11 bases stayed unmatched. Germline CDR1 MNHEY, CDR2 SMNVEV (reference sequence). The CDR3 is 17 amino acids. The DNA for the CDR3 is TGTGCCAGCAGTCCTATTAGCGGGGGGGCTTGGGACAATGAGCAGTTCTTC. It yields the protein CASSPISGGAWDNEQFF.

This clonotype was picked up many times. The chain links TRBV12-3 or TRBV12-4 to TRBJ1-1; no reliable D call. This CDR3 has 14 amino acids. The ends were cut back, 7 bases at V and 5 bases at J, with 17 bases in the middle. The CDR3 protein is CASTSLGRSTEAFF. In nucleotides, the CDR3 is TGTGCCAGCACCTCCCTAGGTCGCAGTACTGAAGCTTTCTTT.

The sample holds a few counts of this clonotype. J is TRBJ2-1 and V is TRBV5-1; 9 positions match TRBD2. The CDR3 covers 17 residues. V lost 1 base, J lost 6 bases, and 11 bases stayed unmatched. CDR1 and CDR2 from the germline V gene are SGHRS and YFSETQ. CDR3 sequence reads: CASSLTGLALPLNEQFF. CDR3 bases: TGCGCCAGCAGCTTGACGGGACTAGCCCTACCGCTCAATGAGCAGTTCTTC.

V usage is TRBV28 and J usage is TRBJ2-7; D is uncertain. The CDR3 has 12 residues. Trimming took off 8 bases at V and 3 bases at J, with 11 bases between the two ends. Looked up from germline, CDR1 is MDHEN and CDR2 is SYDVKM. DNA for the CDR3: TGTGCCAGCTGTCTGGCAGACTACGAGCAGTACTTC. It specifies CASCLADYEQYF.

The chain joins TRBV10-3 to TRBJ1-1, with 7 bases that match TRBD1. The CDR3 covers 14 residues. The V and J ends lost 7 bases and 1 base, in that order; junction bases with no gene match: 6. Germline values: CDR1 ENHRY, CDR2 SYGVKD. In DNA form, the CDR3 reads TGTGCCATCACCGACAGGGTTTCGAACACTGAAGCTTTCTTT. It encodes CAITDRVSNTEAFF.

This clonotype has just a few counts. CDR3 amino acids: CASSLAQAGFQETQYF. The DNA of the CDR3 is TGCGCCAGCAGCTTGGCCCAAGCGGGATTCCAAGAGACCCAGTACTTC. The chain carries TRBV5-1 and TRBJ2-5, with TRBD2 matching over 7 bases. The CDR3 has 16 amino acids. The J segment lost 1 base and the V segment lost 0 bases, leaving 6 bases of the junction unmatched. Germline CDR1 reads SGHRS; CDR2 reads YFSETQ.

This clonotype was recorded at least ten times. The rearrangement joins TRBV4-3 to TRBJ2-7; 7 bases are shared with TRBD1. The J segment lost 4 bases and the V segment lost 0 bases, leaving 6 bases of the junction unmatched. Germline lookup yields CDR1 LGHNA and CDR2 YSLEER. This CDR3 has 15 amino acids. CDR3 sequence: CASSQDLGRGYEQYF. For the CDR3, the DNA is TGCGCCAGCAGCCAAGATTTGGGCAGGGGGTACGAGCAGTACTTC.

This sequence joins TRBV10-3 and TRBJ2-1; maybe TRBD2 (6 bases). Germline V lookup: CDR1 ENHRY, CDR2 SYGVKD. The CDR3 is 16 residues long. Trimming stripped 3 bases from V and 3 bases from J, with 15 bases between. The CDR3 here is CAISDFSGPSYNEQFF. The CDR3 DNA sequence: TGTGCCATCAGTGATTTTAGCGGCCCAAGCTACAATGAGCAGTTCTTC.

The chain uses TRBV20-1 and TRBJ1-2, with 11 bases identical to TRBD1. Losses at the gene ends were 3 bases for V and 7 bases for J; bases not matched to a gene: 10. This CDR3 region has 15 residues. CDR1 and CDR2 from the germline V gene are DFQATT and SNEGSKA (reference sequence). CDR3 sequence reads: CSASYGTGGTGGYTF. For the CDR3, the DNA is TGCAGTGCTAGTTACGGGACAGGGGGAACAGGTGGCTACACCTTC.

This chain uses TRBV7-8 with TRBJ2-7; D perhaps matches TRBD1 (5 bases). Trimming took off 1 base at V and 5 bases at J, with 15 bases between the two ends. Per the germline V gene, CDR1 is SGHVS and CDR2 is FQNEAQ. The CDR3 extends over 15 amino acids. The CDR3 reads CASSLESGQGNEQYF. CDR3 in DNA: TGTGCCAGCAGCTTAGAGTCGGGTCAGGGCAACGAGCAGTACTTC. Complete variable domain (other parts from reference TRBV7-8 and TRBJ2-7): GAGVSQSPRYKVAKRGQDVALRCDPISGHVSLFWYQQALGQGPEFLTYFQNEAQLDKSGLPSDRFFAERPEGSVSTLKIQRTQQEDSAVYLCASSLESGQGNEQYFGPGTRLTVT.

This chain connects TRBV7-9 to TRBJ2-5; 7 bases are a match to TRBD1. The length of the CDR3 is 16 residues. Germline V gene data show CDR1 as SEHNR and CDR2 as FQNEAQ (reference sequence). J lost 2 bases, V lost 1 base, and 7 bases had no gene match. As DNA, the CDR3 is TGTGCCAGCAGCTTAGGAATTGGGGACAGACAAGAGACCCAGTACTTC. Translation: CASSLGIGDRQETQYF.

V gene TRBV6-1 combines with J gene TRBJ2-1; 14 bases are a match to TRBD2. The ends lost 7 bases at V and 5 bases at J; junction bases unmatched: 7. Germline values: CDR1 MNHNS, CDR2 SASEGT. CDR3 length: 16 residues. CDR3 loop: CASKTTSGRVDNEQFF. CDR3 nucleotide sequence: TGTGCCAGCAAGACGACTAGCGGGAGGGTGGACAATGAGCAGTTCTTC.

This clonotype was seen a few times. The gene calls are TRBV5-1 and TRBJ2-1; D remains ambiguous. The germline V gene encodes CDR1 SGHRS and CDR2 YFSETQ. Trimming pared 4 bases from V and 14 bases from J, leaving 16 bases between. This CDR3 comprises 12 residues. The CDR3 sequence: CASSEPALGEFF. CDR3 in DNA: TGCGCCAGCAGCGAGCCCGCCCTCGGCGAGTTCTTC.

J is TRBJ2-7 and V is TRBV20-1; 16 positions agree with TRBD2. V was pared by 0 bases and J by 6 bases, with 11 bases of the junction left unmatched. The germline V gene encodes CDR1 DFQATT and CDR2 SNEGSKA (reference sequence). This CDR3 contains 18 residues. The CDR3 nucleotides read TGCAGTGCTAGAGAGCTTCCGGGACTAGCGGGAGGGCCTTCCGAGCAGTACTTC. It yields the protein CSARELPGLAGGPSEQYF.

This clonotype was detected only a few times. The chain combines TRBV28 with TRBJ2-6; D perhaps matches TRBD1 (5 bases). Germline CDR1 is MDHEN and CDR2 is SYDVKM. With 2 bases removed from V and 4 bases from J, the gap between germline ends came to 12 bases. This CDR3 region has 16 residues. CDR3 nucleotide sequence: TGTGCCAGCAGTTTAGACAGATTCTCGGGGGCCAACGTCCTGACTTTC. Translating it yields CASSLDRFSGANVLTF.

This chain uses TRBV28 with TRBJ2-6; D is ambiguous. Per germline, CDR1 MDHEN and CDR2 SYDVKM. This CDR3 has 14 amino acids. V shed 7 bases and J shed 4 bases, with 11 bases lying between them. CDR3 coding DNA: TGTGCCAGCACCCCGTGGGGAGGGGCCAACGTCCTGACTTTC. It is translated as CASTPWGGANVLTF.